The T cell receptor (beta chain) under discussion was sequenced for a study of T cells expressing NK-cell markers. The germline CDR1 and CDR2 sequences are MGHRA and YSYEKL. CDR3 length equals 15 residues. No DNA is given; TCRdb re-called the 5' RACE reads and lists each CDR3 protein once. Recorded here are some 500,000 distinct CDR3 sequences; the top ten clones represent more than 1.4%. The clonotype was recovered from a woman aged 45-65 years in good health. Sequenced sample: blood T cells: a sorted CD56 or NKG2C T cell subset, CD4+ or CD8+ T cells, or bulk PBMC T cells (not recorded which). The V and J genes are TRBV4-1 and TRBJ2-7; no DNA is available, so the TRBD2 call from TCRdb remains unchecked. This chain's CDR3 is CASSVSYGSNREQYF.